This entry concerns a single T cell receptor (beta chain). Antigen specificity is unknown. The data were taken from a study of cytomegalovirus exposure and HLA in healthy donors. Points from the study as a whole: Later analysis suggested links between common viral pathogens and several top significant clusters.

A multiplex PCR was run with 60 Vbeta primers and 13 Jbeta primers. Using immunoSEQ multiplex PCR, the repertoire was profiled, and TCRdb retains in-frame clones only, with some absent. This table holds about 180,000 clones, about 81% found once. Sample: PBMCs. The receptor comes from a young woman in good health and CMV-seronegative.

The chain's CDR3 is CASSSRSGGAEETQYF. For the CDR3, the DNA is TGTGCCAGCAGCTCTCGAAGCGGGGGGGCGGAAGAGACCCAGTACTTC. This sequence joins TRBV9 and TRBJ2-5, with 10 nucleotides matching TRBD2. CDR1 is SGDLS and CDR2 is YYNGEE in the germline V gene. With 4 bases clipped from V and 3 bases from J, the junction kept 9 bases outside the gene matches. There are 16 residues in the CDR3.